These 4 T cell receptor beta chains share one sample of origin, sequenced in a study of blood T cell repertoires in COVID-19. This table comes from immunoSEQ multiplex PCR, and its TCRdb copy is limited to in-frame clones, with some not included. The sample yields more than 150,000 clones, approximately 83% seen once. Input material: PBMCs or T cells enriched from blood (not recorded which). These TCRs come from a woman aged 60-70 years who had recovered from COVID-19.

The CDR3 coding sequence is TGCGCCAGCAGCCAAGATGACTGGGTCTACAATGAGCAGTTCTTC. Translating it yields CASSQDDWVYNEQFF. The chain carries TRBV4-1 and TRBJ2-1; D ambiguous. In germline, CDR1 is MGHRA, CDR2 YSYEKL. This CDR3 region has 15 residues. Deletions cut 0 bases from V and 3 bases from J, with 9 bases between.

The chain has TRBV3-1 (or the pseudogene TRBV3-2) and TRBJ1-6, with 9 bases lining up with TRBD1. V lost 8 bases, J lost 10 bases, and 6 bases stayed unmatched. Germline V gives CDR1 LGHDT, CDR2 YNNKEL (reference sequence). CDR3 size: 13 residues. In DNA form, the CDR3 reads TGTGCCAGCCGGACAGGGGCGGGCTCACCCCTCCACTTT. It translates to CASRTGAGSPLHF.

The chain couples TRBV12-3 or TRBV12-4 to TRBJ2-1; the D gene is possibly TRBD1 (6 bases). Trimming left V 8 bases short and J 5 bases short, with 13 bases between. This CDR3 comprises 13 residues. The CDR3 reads CASDRQDDNEQFF. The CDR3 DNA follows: TGTGCCAGCGACCGACAGGATGACAATGAGCAGTTCTTC.

The CDR3 DNA reads as TGTGCCAGCAGCTTAGCCCCGGACAGGGCAGCTAACTATGGCTACACCTTC. Amino acids: CASSLAPDRAANYGYTF. The chain employs TRBV11-2 and TRBJ1-2, with TRBD1 matching over 8 bases. Germline V CDR1 and CDR2: SGHAT, FQNNGV. The CDR3 sequence is 17 residues long. V lost 1 base to trimming and J lost 0 bases; unmatched junction nucleotides: 7.